The sequence of this T cell receptor beta chain was determined in a study of human T cells and chemical hapten exposure. Study as a whole: Readings were taken at 6 days from patch tests that had applied 0.01% DPC to the upper back.

Specified time point: patch test 1, 2 weeks after DPC sensitization. Treatment specified: therapeutic diphenylcyclopropenone sensitization with weekly scalp DPC. TCRdb re-called the RACE reads with MiXCR, one entry per CDR3 protein. The sample consists of around 76,000 distinct CDR3 sequences, about 12% of them appearing once. Only a few counts were recorded for this clonotype. Its target is unknown. Study-level findings and limits: Controls formed significantly fewer large CDR3 similarity clusters than expanded TCRs did.

The CDR3 extends over 13 amino acids. The V gene lost 4 bases and the J gene lost 11 bases, with 17 bases spanning the gap. The germline CDR1 and CDR2 sequences are MNHNS and SASEGT. This specimen was whole blood, taken in connection with sensitization to the hapten diphenylcyclopropenone (DPC). V gene TRBV6-1 combines with J gene TRBJ1-1; D is unclear. This sequence originates from a woman aged 55-70 years with alopecia areata. Some clones in this sample may be carry-over from other donors' samples. CDR3 loop: CASSVWIADDAFF. The DNA of the CDR3 is TGTGCCAGCAGTGTGTGGATAGCCGATGACGCTTTCTTT.